The 17 T cell receptor beta chains reported below all come from one sample, sequenced in a study of kidney transplant recipient with SARS-CoV-2 infection. Using its own MiXCR run on the reads, TCRdb lists one record per CDR3 protein. The sample records 200,000 to 250,000 distinct CDR3 sequences, 29% being singletons. The sequencing used a blood sample, collected at baseline and on roughly day 110 from a kidney transplant recipient. The source is a male patient aged 25-45 years who had COVID-19 and was a kidney transplant recipient. Some T cells here may be from the graft donor.

Regarding this clonotype: A much larger clone differs by one base, so this may be a read error. The V gene is TRBV2, the J gene TRBJ1-5; no reliable D call. Germline assignment: CDR1 SNHLY and CDR2 FYNNEI. CDR3 length: 15 amino acids. The CDR3 nucleotides are TGTGTCAGCACCCCTCTCGGCGTTAGCAATCAGCCCCAGCATTTT. Its translation: CVSTPLGVSNQPQHF.

This clonotype occurred many times. The chain has TRBV11-2 and TRBJ1-4, with D hard to call. The CDR3 consists of 12 residues. The V gene lost 2 bases and the J gene lost 8 bases, with 6 bases spanning the gap. Germline loops: CDR1 SGHAT, CDR2 FQNNGV. This CDR3 reads CASSLSREKLFF. The CDR3 DNA sequence: TGTGCCAGCAGCTTAAGTCGCGAAAAACTGTTTTTT.

Turning to this clonotype: A clone one base away is much larger, so this may be a read error. The chain links TRBV3-1 to TRBJ2-2, with D perhaps matching TRBD2 (5 bases). CDR1 is LGHDT and CDR2 is YNNKEL in the germline V gene (reference sequence). Trimming took off 7 bases at V and 5 bases at J, with 26 bases between the two ends. The CDR3 extends over 18 amino acids. The CDR3 coding sequence is TGTGCCAGCAACTCCGCGGGTCCCATTTCAGGCTTGACCGGGGAGCTGTTTTTT. It is translated as CASNSAGPISGLTGELFF.

The J gene is TRBJ2-3, the V gene TRBV19; D assignment may be TRBD1 or TRBD2 (5 bases each). Germline values: CDR1 LNHDA, CDR2 SQIVND (reference sequence). With 3 bases removed from V and 4 bases from J, the gap between germline ends came to 11 bases. The CDR3 spans 14 residues. CDR3 in amino acids: CASSILGDPDTQYF. DNA of the CDR3: TGTGCCAGTAGTATTTTGGGGGACCCAGATACGCAGTATTTT.

Comments on this clonotype: A much larger clone lies a single base off, so this may be a read error. The CDR3 end shows no conserved phenylalanine or tryptophan, and so a read error is likely. The chain couples TRBV7-2 to TRBJ1-2, with unresolved D. Per germline, CDR1 SGHTA and CDR2 FQGNSA. The length of the CDR3 is 17 residues. The V end was cut by 5 bases, the J end by 4 bases, with 23 bases between. This CDR3 is CASSIAGRDGKTYGYTL. The DNA of the CDR3 is TGTGCCAGCAGCATTGCAGGCAGAGACGGAAAGACCTATGGCTACACCCTC.

Concerning this clonotype: This could be a read error, since a much larger clone is one nucleotide away. CDR3 DNA sequence: TGTGCCAGCAGCTTAGACAGGGGGGGTGAAAAACTGTTTTTT. Residues: CASSLDRGGEKLFF. The rearrangement links TRBV3-1 to TRBJ1-4; 9 bases line up with TRBD1. J lost 7 bases, V lost 5 bases, and 5 bases had no gene match. The CDR3 runs to 14 residues. Per the germline V gene, CDR1 is LGHDT and CDR2 is YNNKEL (reference sequence).

Only a few counts were recorded for this clonotype. One base away lies a much larger clone, so this may be a sequencing read error. The rearrangement joins TRBV30 to TRBJ2-1, with 12 bases identical to TRBD2. In germline, CDR1 is GTSNPN, CDR2 SVGIG (reference sequence). CDR3 length equals 15 residues. CDR3 DNA sequence: TGTGCCTGGAGTCCTGGACTAGCGGGGAACAATGGGCAGTTCTTC. Translating it yields CAWSPGLAGNNGQFF.

This clonotype came up many times. The J gene is TRBJ2-3, the V gene TRBV6-2 or TRBV6-3; weak D call: TRBD2 (6 bases). CDR3 length: 14 amino acids. Trimming left V 7 bases short and J 2 bases short, with 13 bases between. Per germline, CDR1 MNHEY and CDR2 SVGEGT. The CDR3: CASNRRVNTDTQYF. The CDR3 region has the DNA TGTGCCAGCAACAGGAGGGTGAACACAGATACGCAGTATTTT.

For this clonotype: Possible read error: a much larger clone is one base away. The chain couples TRBV2 to TRBJ2-2, with D possibly TRBD2 on 5 matching bases. In germline, CDR1 is SNHLY, CDR2 FYNNEI. CDR3 length: 14 amino acids. The V end lost 7 bases, the J end lost 6 bases, and 15 bases lay between the germline ends. DNA for the CDR3: TGTGCCAGCATCTTAGGGCAGGAGGCCGGGGAGCTGTTTTTT. It specifies CASILGQEAGELFF.

V gene TRBV20-1 combines with J gene TRBJ2-7, with unresolved D. The germline CDR1 and CDR2 sequences are DFQATT and SNEGSKA (reference sequence). Between the trimmed V and J ends, which lost 0 bases and 0 bases, there was a span of 12 bases. CDR3 length: 15 residues. The DNA of the CDR3 is TGCAGTGCTAGAGATTTCGGCGGTAGCTCCTACGAGCAGTACTTC. Amino acids: CSARDFGGSSYEQYF.

The sample holds many counts of this clonotype. The V call is TRBV21-1, the J call TRBJ1-1. TRBV21-1 is described as a pseudogene. The CDR3 runs to 17 residues. CDR3 loop: CASSILLAYTIRTEAFF. CDR3 nucleotides: TGTGCCAGCAGTATCTTGTTAGCCTACACAATTCGCACTGAAGCTTTCTTT.

This clonotype was detected only once. Given a much more abundant clone one base away, this may be a read error. The chain has TRBV27 and TRBJ2-7; weak D call: TRBD1 (6 bases). The CDR3 loop spans 14 amino acids. The V gene's germline CDR1 is MNHEY and CDR2 SMNVEV (reference sequence). In nucleotides, the CDR3 is TGTACCAGCAGTTTGTGGGGACAAGATTACGAGCAGTACTTC. The encoded protein is CTSSLWGQDYEQYF.

This clonotype was detected many times. In DNA, the CDR3 is TGTGCCAGCAGTTACCAAGAGTGGGGGGACAGCCACTATGGCTACACCTTC. This encodes CASSYQEWGDSHYGYTF. The rearrangement joins TRBV6-5 to TRBJ1-2; 7 bases map to TRBD1. Germline V lookup: CDR1 MNHEY, CDR2 SVGAGI. V was clipped by 2 bases and J by 3 bases; unmatched bases: 12. The CDR3 spans 17 residues.

The chain couples TRBV5-8 to TRBJ1-2; no reliable D call. Trimming cost V 10 bases and J 4 bases, with 26 bases left between them. In germline, CDR1 is SGHTS, CDR2 YDEGEE. The CDR3 runs to 16 residues. This CDR3 reads CAGSKYHPRRTYGYTF. CDR3 nucleotide sequence: TGTGCCGGCTCGAAGTATCATCCACGAAGGACCTATGGCTACACCTTC. Based on the CDR3 plus reference TRBV5-8 and TRBJ1-2, the full variable domain is EAGVTQSPTHLIKTRGQQATLRCSPISGHTSVYWYQQALGLGLQFLLWYDEGEERNRGNFPPRFSGRQFPNYSSELNVNALELEDSALYLCAGSKYHPRRTYGYTFGSGTRLTVV.

The gene calls are TRBV25-1 and TRBJ1-2; no reliable D call. The CDR3 consists of 17 residues. Deletions cut 5 bases from V and 4 bases from J, with 23 bases between. Germline loops: CDR1 MGHDK, CDR2 SYGVNS. The CDR3 coding sequence is TGTGCCAGCAGTTGGGTACAAGAACTGGGAAAGACCTATGGCTACACCTTC. Translation gives CASSWVQELGKTYGYTF.

CDR3: CASSYVVESRKIYGYTF. Written as DNA, the CDR3 is TGTGCCAGCAGCTACGTTGTTGAATCTCGAAAGATCTATGGCTACACCTTC. This rearrangement joins TRBV7-6 to TRBJ1-2, with no clear D. Trimming shortened V by 4 bases and J by 4 bases, and 22 bases separated the two germline ends. The CDR3 totals 17 residues. The V gene's germline CDR1 is SGHVS and CDR2 FNYEAQ.

The chain couples TRBV20-1 to TRBJ1-2; D remains unclear. The CDR3 consists of 16 residues. The germline V gene encodes CDR1 DFQATT and CDR2 SNEGSKA (reference sequence). The V gene lost 5 bases and the J gene lost 4 bases, with 23 bases spanning the gap. The CDR3, as DNA: TGCAGTGCTGCCAAGCGGCTGTTTCGAAAGGCCTATGGCTACACCTTC. Translated: CSAAKRLFRKAYGYTF.